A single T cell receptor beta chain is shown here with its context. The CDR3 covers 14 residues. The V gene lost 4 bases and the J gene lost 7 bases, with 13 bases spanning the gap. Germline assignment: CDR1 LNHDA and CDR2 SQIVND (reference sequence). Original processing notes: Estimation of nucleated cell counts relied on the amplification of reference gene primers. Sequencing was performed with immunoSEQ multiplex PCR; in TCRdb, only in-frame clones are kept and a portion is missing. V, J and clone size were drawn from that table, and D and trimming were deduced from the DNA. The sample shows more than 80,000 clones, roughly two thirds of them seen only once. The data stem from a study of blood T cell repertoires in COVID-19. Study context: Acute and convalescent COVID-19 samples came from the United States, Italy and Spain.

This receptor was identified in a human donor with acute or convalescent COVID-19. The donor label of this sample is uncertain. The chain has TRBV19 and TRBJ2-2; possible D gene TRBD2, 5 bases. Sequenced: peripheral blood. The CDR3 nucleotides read TGTGCCAGTAGTAACCTCGGAGGAAGCGGGGAGCTGTTTTTT. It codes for CASSNLGGSGELFF.